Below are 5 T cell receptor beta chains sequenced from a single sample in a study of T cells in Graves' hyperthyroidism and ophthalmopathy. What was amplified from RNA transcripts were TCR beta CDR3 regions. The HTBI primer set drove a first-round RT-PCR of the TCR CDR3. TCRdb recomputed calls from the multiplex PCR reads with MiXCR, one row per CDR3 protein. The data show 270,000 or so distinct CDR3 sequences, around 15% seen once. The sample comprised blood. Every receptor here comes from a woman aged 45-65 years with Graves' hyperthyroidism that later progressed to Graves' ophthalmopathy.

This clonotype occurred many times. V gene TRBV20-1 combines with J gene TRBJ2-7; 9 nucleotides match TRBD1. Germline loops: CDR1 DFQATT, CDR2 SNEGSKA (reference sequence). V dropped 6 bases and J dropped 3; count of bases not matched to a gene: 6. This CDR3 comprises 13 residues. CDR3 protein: CSARDRAGYEQYF. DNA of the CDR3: TGCAGTGCGAGGGACAGGGCGGGCTACGAGCAGTACTTC.

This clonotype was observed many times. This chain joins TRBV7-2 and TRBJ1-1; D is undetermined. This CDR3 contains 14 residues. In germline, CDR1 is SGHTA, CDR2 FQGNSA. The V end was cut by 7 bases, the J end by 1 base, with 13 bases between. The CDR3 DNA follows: TGTGCCAGCACCCAACCGGTGACGAACACTGAAGCTTTCTTT. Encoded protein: CASTQPVTNTEAFF. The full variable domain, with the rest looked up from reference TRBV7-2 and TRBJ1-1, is GAGVSQSPSNKVTEKGKDVELRCDPISGHTALYWYRQSLGQGLEFLIYFQGNSAPDKSGLPSDRFSAERTGGSVSTLTIQRTQQEDSAVYLCASTQPVTNTEAFFGQGTRLTVV.

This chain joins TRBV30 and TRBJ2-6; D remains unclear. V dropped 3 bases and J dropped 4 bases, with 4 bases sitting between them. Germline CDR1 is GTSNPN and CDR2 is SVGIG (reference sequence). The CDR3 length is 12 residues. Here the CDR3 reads CAWRTGANVLTF. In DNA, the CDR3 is TGTGCCTGGAGGACCGGGGCCAACGTCCTGACTTTC.

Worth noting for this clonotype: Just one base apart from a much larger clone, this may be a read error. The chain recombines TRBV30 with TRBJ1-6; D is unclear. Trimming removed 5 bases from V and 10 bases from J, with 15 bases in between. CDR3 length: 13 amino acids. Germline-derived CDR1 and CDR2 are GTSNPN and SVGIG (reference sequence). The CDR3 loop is CAWGNLSFSPLHF. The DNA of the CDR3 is TGTGCCTGGGGGAACTTGTCCTTCTCACCCCTCCACTTT.

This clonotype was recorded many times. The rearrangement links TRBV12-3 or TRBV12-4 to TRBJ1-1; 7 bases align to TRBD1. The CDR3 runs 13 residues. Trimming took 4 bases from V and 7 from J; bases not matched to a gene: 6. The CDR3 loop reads CASSSSDRDEAFF. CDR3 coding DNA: TGTGCCAGCAGTTCCTCTGACAGGGATGAAGCTTTCTTT.